A single sample is the source of the 18 T cell receptor beta chains below, sequenced in a study of cytomegalovirus exposure and HLA in healthy donors. PCR amplification relied on 60 Vbeta primers (plus 13 Jbeta primers). Libraries were prepared by immunoSEQ multiplex PCR; TCRdb keeps only in-frame clonotypes and omits some of them. Here the sample spans more than 100,000 clones, under 85% being singletons. The sequenced material came from PBMCs. The receptors shown here come from a woman in her fifties or sixties in good health and CMV-seropositive.

CDR3 DNA sequence: TGTGCCAGCAGCTTAGTGAGGCTAGCGGTTTACAATGAGCAGTTCTTC. Residues: CASSLVRLAVYNEQFF. V gene TRBV7-2 combines with J gene TRBJ2-1; 7 positions agree with TRBD2. CDR3 length equals 16 residues. CDR1 is SGHTA and CDR2 is FQGNSA in the germline V gene. The V gene end was trimmed by 1 base and the J gene end by 4 bases; junction bases not matched to a gene: 7.

This clone was observed a single time. This chain joins TRBV5-6 and TRBJ2-3; no definite D call. CDR1 SGHDT and CDR2 YYEEEE come from the germline V gene. The CDR3 runs 16 residues. V was clipped by 3 bases and J by 4 bases, with 18 bases between them. CDR3 residues: CASSSVAGGMADTQYF. The CDR3, as DNA: TGTGCCAGCAGCTCCGTGGCAGGTGGAATGGCAGATACGCAGTATTTT.

The J gene is TRBJ2-5, the V gene TRBV10-3, with 7 bases that match TRBD2. The germline V gene encodes CDR1 ENHRY and CDR2 SYGVKD. With V trimmed by 3 bases and J by 7 bases, 8 bases remained unmatched. The CDR3 totals 14 residues. This CDR3 reads CAISDGPERGTQYF. The DNA for the CDR3 is TGTGCCATCAGTGACGGCCCCGAGCGGGGGACCCAGTACTTC.

V is TRBV19 and J is TRBJ2-1; no definite D call. V lost 1 base and J 0 bases, leaving 4 bases between the germline ends. The CDR3 totals 14 residues. Germline CDR1 LNHDA, CDR2 SQIVND (reference sequence). CDR3 bases: TGTGCCAGTAGTATAGGACTCTCCTACAATGAGCAGTTCTTC. This translates into CASSIGLSYNEQFF.

The chain links TRBV19 to TRBJ2-6, with D perhaps matching TRBD1 (5 bases). Germline assignment: CDR1 LNHDA and CDR2 SQIVND (reference sequence). The CDR3 covers 14 residues. V lost 7 bases and J 0 bases, leaving 7 bases between the germline ends. This chain's CDR3 is CASKGNSGANVLTF. The CDR3 DNA is TGTGCCAGTAAGGGGAACTCTGGGGCCAACGTCCTGACTTTC.

This rearrangement joins TRBV6-5 to TRBJ2-3; D is perhaps TRBD2 (6 bases). In germline, CDR1 is MNHEY, CDR2 SVGAGI. This CDR3 contains 15 residues. V lost 0 bases and J 6 bases, leaving 13 bases between the germline ends. This chain's CDR3 is CASSYSGGRSDTQYF. The CDR3 DNA is TGTGCCAGCAGTTACTCCGGGGGACGCAGCGATACGCAGTATTTT.

This clone was recorded a few times. The genes are TRBV5-4 and TRBJ1-1; D is ambiguous. This CDR3 comprises 13 residues. The germline V and J ends were trimmed by 2 bases and 4 bases, with 9 bases remaining between them. Germline loops: CDR1 SGHNT, CDR2 YYREEE (reference sequence). The CDR3 DNA reads as TGTGCCAGCAGCTTCGGGTTTACCACTGAAGCTTTCTTT. Amino acid sequence: CASSFGFTTEAFF.

In this sample, this clone turned up a few times. The chain uses TRBV15 and TRBJ2-5; a weak D match, TRBD1 (6 bases). Germline CDR1 reads LNHNV; CDR2 reads YYDKDF (reference sequence). The length of the CDR3 is 16 residues. Trimming left V 1 base short and J 4 bases short, with 16 bases between. The CDR3 loop reads CATSRGGNAQGETQYF. The CDR3 region has the DNA TGTGCCACCAGCAGAGGGGGGAACGCACAGGGAGAGACCCAGTACTTC.

This clone was detected once. The chain links TRBV6-5 to TRBJ2-5, with 8 bases fitting TRBD1. V trimming: 4 bases; J trimming: 2 bases; junction bases outside the gene matches: 6. Germline CDR1 is MNHEY and CDR2 is SVGAGI. CDR3 length: 15 residues. CDR3 nucleotide sequence: TGTGCCAGCAGTTTGCCGGGACAGGTGCAAGAGACCCAGTACTTC. Translated: CASSLPGQVQETQYF.

J is TRBJ1-1 and V is TRBV6-5; no clear D. Trimming pared 6 bases from V and 5 bases from J, leaving 10 bases between. Germline V lookup: CDR1 MNHEY, CDR2 SVGAGI. CDR3 length: 12 residues. CDR3 in DNA: TGTGCCAGCAGCAACCGGAGGACTGAAGCTTTCTTT. This sequence encodes CASSNRRTEAFF.

The CDR3 protein is CSVRSRLETQYF. In DNA, the CDR3 is TGCAGCGTTCGATCCCGGTTAGAGACCCAGTACTTC. The chain employs TRBV29-1 and TRBJ2-5, with unresolved D. The CDR3 loop spans 12 amino acids. Per the germline V gene, CDR1 is SQVTM and CDR2 is ANQGSEA. The V and J ends lost 5 bases and 4 bases respectively, with 11 bases between them. The whole variable domain, filled in from reference TRBV29-1 and TRBJ2-5, reads SAVISQKPSRDICQRGTSLTIQCQVDSQVTMMFWYRQQPGQSLTLIATANQGSEATYESGFVIDKFPISRPNLTFSTLTVSNMSPEDSSIYLCSVRSRLETQYFGPGTRLLVL.

J is TRBJ1-5 and V is TRBV4-3; D is uncertain. CDR3 length equals 14 residues. V gave up 0 bases and J gave up 5 bases, with 8 bases separating them. Germline assignment: CDR1 LGHNA and CDR2 YSLEER. The CDR3 protein is CASSQDISYQPQHF. The CDR3 DNA reads TGCGCCAGCAGCCAAGATATCAGTTATCAGCCCCAGCATTTT.

This clone was seen more than once but under ten times. The V call is TRBV19, the J call TRBJ1-1; possible D gene TRBD1, 5 bases. The V end was cut by 4 bases, the J end by 7 bases, with 13 bases between. The CDR3 totals 13 residues. Germline values: CDR1 LNHDA, CDR2 SQIVND (reference sequence). The CDR3 region has the DNA TGTGCCAGTAGTACACAGGTGCTAGGTGAAGCTTTCTTT. Residues: CASSTQVLGEAFF. The full variable domain, with the rest looked up from reference TRBV19 and TRBJ1-1, is DGGITQSPKYLFRKEGQNVTLSCEQNLNHDAMYWYRQDPGQGLRLIYYSQIVNDFQKGDIAEGYSVSREKKESFPLTVTSAQKNPTAFYLCASSTQVLGEAFFGQGTRLTVV.

This rearrangement joins TRBV11-2 to TRBJ2-7; TRBD2 aligns across 9 bases. This CDR3 is built from 15 residues. Germline CDR1 and CDR2: SGHAT and FQNNGV. The junction had 12 bases not matched to a gene; V was cut back by 5 bases and J by 7 bases. CDR3 in amino acids: CASSQSGLAPGEQYF. The CDR3 DNA reads as TGTGCCAGCAGCCAATCGGGACTAGCTCCCGGGGAGCAGTACTTC.

The table lists this clone with a count of one. The chain has TRBV5-6 and TRBJ2-7, with 10 bases matching TRBD2. V was clipped by 3 bases and J by 5 bases; unmatched bases: 5. The CDR3 is 14 amino acids. Germline V lookup: CDR1 SGHDT, CDR2 YYEEEE. The CDR3 region is CASSSGLATHEQYF. CDR3 in DNA: TGTGCCAGCAGCTCGGGACTAGCGACCCACGAGCAGTACTTC. Variable domain in full (rest from reference TRBV5-6 and TRBJ2-7): DAGVTQSPTHLIKTRGQQVTLRCSPKSGHDTVSWYQQALGQGPQFIFQYYEEEERQRGNFPDRFSGHQFPNYSSELNVNALLLGDSALYLCASSSGLATHEQYFGPGTRLTVT.

This sequence joins TRBV7-8 and TRBJ2-3; 10 bases agree with TRBD1. The V gene end was trimmed by 4 bases and the J gene end by 7 bases; junction bases not matched to a gene: 8. The CDR3 sequence is 15 residues long. Germline loops: CDR1 SGHVS, CDR2 FQNEAQ. The DNA for the CDR3 is TGTGCCAGCAGCTCCTGGGACAGGGGTTTTTATACGCAGTATTTT. This encodes CASSSWDRGFYTQYF.

The V and J genes are TRBV5-1 and TRBJ2-5; TRBD1 might be the D (5 bases). This CDR3 is built from 13 residues. Germline V CDR1 and CDR2: SGHRS, YFSETQ. Deletions cut 4 bases from V and 1 base from J, with 8 bases between. The CDR3 DNA follows: TGCGCCAGCAGCCCCAGGGCCCAAGAGACCCAGTACTTC. This gives the protein CASSPRAQETQYF.

V usage is TRBV6-1 and J usage is TRBJ2-2; TRBD2 is a possible D gene (5 bases). The CDR3 has 14 residues. Germline CDR1 MNHNS, CDR2 SASEGT. Trimming pared 7 bases from V and 7 bases from J, leaving 16 bases between. The CDR3 bases are TGTGCCAGCACCTCAGTTGCCGGGATCGGGGAGCTGTTTTTT. It encodes CASTSVAGIGELFF.